Given below is one T cell receptor (beta chain) in context. Its antigen is currently unknown. The sample is drawn from a study of T cells in localized non-small cell lung cancer. Germline-derived CDR1 and CDR2 are LGHNT and FRNRAP. The CDR3 extends over 15 amino acids. The germline V and J ends were trimmed by 7 bases and 0 bases, with 14 bases remaining between them. Points from the study as a whole: An association was observed between higher blood T cell density and longer overall survival.

Sequenced by immunoSEQ multiplex PCR; TCRdb stores in-frame clones only, minus some. This table holds 50,000 to 70,000 clones, about four fifths found once. The gene calls are TRBV12-5 and TRBJ2-3, with unresolved D. The sequence came from a man aged 35 to 70 with stage II lung adenocarcinoma. The source was PBMCs, collected before any cancer treatment. The CDR3 is CASALDLLSTDTQYF. CDR3 bases: TGTGCTAGTGCCCTTGACCTACTTAGCACAGATACGCAGTATTTT.